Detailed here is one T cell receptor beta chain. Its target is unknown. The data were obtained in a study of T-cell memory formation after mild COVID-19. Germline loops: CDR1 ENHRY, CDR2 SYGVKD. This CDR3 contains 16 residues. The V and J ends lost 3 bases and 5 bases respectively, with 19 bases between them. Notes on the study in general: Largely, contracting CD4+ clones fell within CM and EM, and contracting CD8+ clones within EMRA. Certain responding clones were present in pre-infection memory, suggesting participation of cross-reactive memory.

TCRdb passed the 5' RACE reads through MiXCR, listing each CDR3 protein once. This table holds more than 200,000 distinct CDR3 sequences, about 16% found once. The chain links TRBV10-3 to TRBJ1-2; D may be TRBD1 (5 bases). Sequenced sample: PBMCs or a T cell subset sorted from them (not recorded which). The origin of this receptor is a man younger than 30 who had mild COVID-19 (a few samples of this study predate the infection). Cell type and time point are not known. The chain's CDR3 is CAISDPVEGNRYGYTF. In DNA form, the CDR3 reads TGTGCCATCAGTGACCCAGTGGAGGGGAATCGGTATGGCTACACCTTC.